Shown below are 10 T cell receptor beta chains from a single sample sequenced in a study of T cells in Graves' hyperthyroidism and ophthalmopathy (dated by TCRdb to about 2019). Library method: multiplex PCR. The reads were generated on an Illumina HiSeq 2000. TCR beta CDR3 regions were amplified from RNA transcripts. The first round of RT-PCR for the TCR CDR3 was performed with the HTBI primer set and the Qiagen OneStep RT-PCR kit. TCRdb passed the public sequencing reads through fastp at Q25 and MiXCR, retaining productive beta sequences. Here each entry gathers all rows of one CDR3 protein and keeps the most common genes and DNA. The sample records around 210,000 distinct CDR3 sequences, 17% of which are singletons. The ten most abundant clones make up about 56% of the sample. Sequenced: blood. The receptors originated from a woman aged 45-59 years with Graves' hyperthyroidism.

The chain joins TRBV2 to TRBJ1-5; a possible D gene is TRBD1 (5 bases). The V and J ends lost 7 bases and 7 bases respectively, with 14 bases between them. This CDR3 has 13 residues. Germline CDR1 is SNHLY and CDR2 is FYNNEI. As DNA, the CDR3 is TGTGCCAGCATCCGGGACCCTGGGCAGCCCCAGCATTTT. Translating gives CASIRDPGQPQHF.

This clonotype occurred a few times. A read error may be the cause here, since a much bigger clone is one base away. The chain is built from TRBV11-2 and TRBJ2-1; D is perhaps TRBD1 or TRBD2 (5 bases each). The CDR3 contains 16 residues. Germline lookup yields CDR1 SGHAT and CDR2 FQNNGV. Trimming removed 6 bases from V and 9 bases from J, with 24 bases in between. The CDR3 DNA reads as TGTGCCAGCAGTTTCAAACCGGGACCCGAAGCCTTTGAGCAGTTCTTC. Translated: CASSFKPGPEAFEQFF.

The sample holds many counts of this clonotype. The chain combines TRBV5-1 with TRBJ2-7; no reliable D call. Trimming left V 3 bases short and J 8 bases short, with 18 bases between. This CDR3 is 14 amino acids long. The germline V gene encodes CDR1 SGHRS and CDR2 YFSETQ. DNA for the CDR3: TGCGCCAGCAGCTCCTTAACTTCAGCCCGCCAGCAGTACTTC. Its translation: CASSSLTSARQQYF.

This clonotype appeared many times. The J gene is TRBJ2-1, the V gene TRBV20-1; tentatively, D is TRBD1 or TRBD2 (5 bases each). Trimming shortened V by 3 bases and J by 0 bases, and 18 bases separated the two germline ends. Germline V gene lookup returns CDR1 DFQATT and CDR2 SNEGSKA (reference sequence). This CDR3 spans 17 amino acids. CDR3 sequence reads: CSASPTGRAPSYNEQFF. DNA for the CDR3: TGCAGTGCTAGCCCTACGGGGCGGGCCCCCTCCTACAATGAGCAGTTCTTC.

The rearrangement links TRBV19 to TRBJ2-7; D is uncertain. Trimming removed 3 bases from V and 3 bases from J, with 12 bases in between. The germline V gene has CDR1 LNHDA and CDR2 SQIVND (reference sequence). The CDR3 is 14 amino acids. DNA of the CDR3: TGTGCCAGTAGTATGTCGGCAGACCTCTACGAGCAGTACTTC. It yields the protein CASSMSADLYEQYF.

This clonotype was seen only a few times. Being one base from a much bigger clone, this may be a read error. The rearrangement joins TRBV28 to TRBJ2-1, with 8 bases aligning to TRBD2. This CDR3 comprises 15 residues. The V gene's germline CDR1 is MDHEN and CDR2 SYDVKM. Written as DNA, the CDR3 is TGTGCCAGCAGTTTGAATAGCGGGATAAGCAATGAGCAGCTCTTC. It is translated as CASSLNSGISNEQLF.

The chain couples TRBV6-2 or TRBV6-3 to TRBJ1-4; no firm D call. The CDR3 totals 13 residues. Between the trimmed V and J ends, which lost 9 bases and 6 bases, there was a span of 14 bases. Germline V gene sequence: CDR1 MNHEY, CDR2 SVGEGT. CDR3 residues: CASTLRTYEKLFF. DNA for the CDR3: TGTGCCAGTACTCTACGAACCTATGAAAAACTGTTTTTT.

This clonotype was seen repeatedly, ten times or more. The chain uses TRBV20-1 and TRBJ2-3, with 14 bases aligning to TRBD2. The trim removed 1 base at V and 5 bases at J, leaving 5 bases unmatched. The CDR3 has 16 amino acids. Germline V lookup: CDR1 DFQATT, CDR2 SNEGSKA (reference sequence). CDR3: CSARVTSGRVQDTQYF. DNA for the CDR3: TGCAGTGCTAGAGTGACTAGCGGGAGGGTGCAAGATACGCAGTATTTT.

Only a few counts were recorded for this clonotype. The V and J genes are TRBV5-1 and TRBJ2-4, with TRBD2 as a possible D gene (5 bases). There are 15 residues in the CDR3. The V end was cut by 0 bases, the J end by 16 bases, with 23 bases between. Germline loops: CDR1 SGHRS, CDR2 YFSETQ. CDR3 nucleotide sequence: TGCGCCAGCAGCTTGGCGGGGAGTCGGCAAAAAAATTTATACTTC. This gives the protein CASSLAGSRQKNLYF.

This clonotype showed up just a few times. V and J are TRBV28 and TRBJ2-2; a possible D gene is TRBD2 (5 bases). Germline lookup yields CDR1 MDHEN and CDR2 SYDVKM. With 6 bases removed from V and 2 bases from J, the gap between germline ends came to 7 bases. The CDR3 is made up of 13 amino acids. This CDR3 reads CASREVNTGELFF. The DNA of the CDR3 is TGTGCCAGCAGGGAGGTAAACACCGGGGAGCTGTTTTTT. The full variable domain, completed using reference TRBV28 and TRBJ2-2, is DVKVTQSSRYLVKRTGEKVFLECVQDMDHENMFWYRQDPGLGLRLIYFSYDVKMKEKGDIPEGYSVSREKKERFSLILESASTNQTSMYLCASREVNTGELFFGEGSRLTVL.